These 5 T cell receptor beta chains were sequenced from one sample in a study of T cells in Graves' hyperthyroidism and ophthalmopathy. RNA transcripts yielded amplified TCR beta CDR3 regions. The HTBI primer set served for first-round RT-PCR of the TCR CDR3. TCRdb reprocessed the multiplex PCR reads with MiXCR, giving one entry per CDR3 protein. This table holds 500,000 to 750,000 distinct CDR3 sequences, 14% found once. Sequencing input: blood. Source of these receptors: a woman aged 18 to 35 with Graves' ophthalmopathy.

This clonotype has at least ten counts. The chain links TRBV6-1 to TRBJ1-1; D ambiguous. CDR3 size: 12 residues. Trimming took off 6 bases at V and 8 bases at J, with 13 bases between the two ends. Germline assignment: CDR1 MNHNS and CDR2 SASEGT. The CDR3 protein is CASSFDVYEAFF. CDR3 DNA sequence: TGTGCCAGCAGCTTCGACGTTTACGAAGCTTTCTTT.

This clonotype was found many times. The chain couples TRBV12-3 or TRBV12-4 to TRBJ2-3; TRBD2 is a possible D gene (6 bases). The CDR3 runs to 15 residues. Trimming left V 7 bases short and J 3 bases short, with 17 bases between. The DNA of the CDR3 is TGTGCCAGCACCAGTCGTTCCGGGAGAACAGATACGCAGTATTTT. Encoded protein: CASTSRSGRTDTQYF.

This clonotype has a count of ten or more. The chain carries TRBV29-1 and TRBJ2-1, with TRBD2 as a possible D gene (5 bases). CDR1 is SQVTM, CDR2 ANQGSEA, per germline. The CDR3 has 13 amino acids. Trimming stripped 3 bases from V and 5 bases from J, with 11 bases between. The CDR3 bases are TGCAGCGTTGAGCGGGCAACACACAATGAGCAGTTCTTC. Translating it yields CSVERATHNEQFF.

This clonotype was detected a few times. This CDR3 is missing its conserved last phenylalanine or tryptophan, likely due to a read error. This chain uses TRBV2 with TRBJ1-2, with TRBD1 matching 12 bases. CDR1 and CDR2 (germline): SNHLY, FYNNEI. With V trimmed by 10 bases and J by 0 bases, 3 bases remained unmatched. CDR3 length: 14 residues. The CDR3 loop reads CAKGQGATNYGYTL. The CDR3 DNA sequence: TGTGCCAAGGGACAGGGGGCGACTAACTATGGCTACACCCTC.

There are many counts of this clonotype. This chain connects TRBV27 to TRBJ1-2; TRBD1 might be the D (5 bases). Looked up from germline, CDR1 is MNHEY and CDR2 is SMNVEV (reference sequence). The CDR3 has 14 residues. Trimming cost V 5 bases and J 4 bases, with 14 bases left between them. CDR3 protein: CASSPEWGTYGYTF. CDR3 in DNA: TGTGCCAGCAGTCCAGAGTGGGGGACCTATGGCTACACCTTC.